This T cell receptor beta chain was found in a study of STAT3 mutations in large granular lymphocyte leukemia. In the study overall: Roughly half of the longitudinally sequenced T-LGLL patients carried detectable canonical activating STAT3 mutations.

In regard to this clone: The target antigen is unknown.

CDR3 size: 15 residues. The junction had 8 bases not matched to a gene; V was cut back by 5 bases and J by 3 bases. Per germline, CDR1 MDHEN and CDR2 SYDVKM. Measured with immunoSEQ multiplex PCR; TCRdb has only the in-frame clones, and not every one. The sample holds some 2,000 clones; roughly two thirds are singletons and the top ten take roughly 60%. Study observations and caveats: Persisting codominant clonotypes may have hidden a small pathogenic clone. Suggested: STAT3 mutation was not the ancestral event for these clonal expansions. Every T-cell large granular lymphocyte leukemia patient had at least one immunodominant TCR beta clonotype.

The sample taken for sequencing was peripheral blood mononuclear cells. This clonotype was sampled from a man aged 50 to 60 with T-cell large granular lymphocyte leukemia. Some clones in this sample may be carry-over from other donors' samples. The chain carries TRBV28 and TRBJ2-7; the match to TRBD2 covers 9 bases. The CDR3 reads CASSLGAGGFYEQYF. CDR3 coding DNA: TGTGCCAGCAGTCTTGGGGCGGGAGGGTTCTACGAGCAGTACTTC.